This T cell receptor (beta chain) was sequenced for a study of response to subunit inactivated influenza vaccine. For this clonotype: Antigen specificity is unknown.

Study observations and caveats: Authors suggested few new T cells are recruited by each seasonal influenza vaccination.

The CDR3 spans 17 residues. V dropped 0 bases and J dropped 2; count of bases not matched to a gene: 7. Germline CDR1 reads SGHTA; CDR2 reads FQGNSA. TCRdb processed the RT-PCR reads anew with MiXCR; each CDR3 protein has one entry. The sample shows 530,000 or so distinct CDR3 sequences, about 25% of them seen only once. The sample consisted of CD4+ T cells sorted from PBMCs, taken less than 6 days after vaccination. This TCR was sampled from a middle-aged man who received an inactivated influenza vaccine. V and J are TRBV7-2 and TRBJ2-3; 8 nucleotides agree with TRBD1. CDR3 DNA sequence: TGTGCCAGCAGCTTAGCCGCGACAGGGGCCTTCACAGATACGCAGTATTTT. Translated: CASSLAATGAFTDTQYF.